What follows are 13 T cell receptor beta chains derived from one specimen sequenced in a study of blood T cell repertoires in COVID-19. Method: immunoSEQ multiplex PCR; TCRdb's copy keeps in-frame clones and lacks some. Altogether about 82,000 clones are present, 60% to 80% being singletons, with the ten largest covering 35% to 40%. Sequencing was carried out using peripheral blood. These receptors were taken from a man aged 60 to 75 with COVID-19, enrolled during active disease.

The V and J genes are TRBV5-1 and TRBJ2-7; possibly TRBD2 for D (5 bases). Germline CDR1 and CDR2: SGHRS and YFSETQ. The ends were cut back, 1 base at V and 5 bases at J, with 13 bases in the middle. CDR3 size: 14 residues. CDR3: CASSLSSGIHEQYF. In DNA form, the CDR3 reads TGCGCCAGCAGCTTGTCATCGGGGATACACGAGCAGTACTTC. Variable domain in full (rest from reference TRBV5-1 and TRBJ2-7): KAGVTQTPRYLIKTRGQQVTLSCSPISGHRSVSWYQQTPGQGLQFLFEYFSETQRNKGNFPGRFSGRQFSNSRSEMNVSTLELGDSALYLCASSLSSGIHEQYFGPGTRLTVT.

The gene calls are TRBV9 and TRBJ1-2, with 8 nucleotides matching TRBD1. Unmatched junction bases numbered 7, after V lost 5 bases and J lost 4 bases. The CDR3 loop spans 14 amino acids. Germline V gene sequence: CDR1 SGDLS, CDR2 YYNGEE. The CDR3 sequence is CASRPAGGAYGYTF. CDR3 nucleotide sequence: TGTGCCAGCAGACCAGCAGGGGGCGCCTATGGCTACACCTTC.

The CDR3: CASSPSGMTDTQYF. CDR3 nucleotide sequence: TGTGCCAGCAGCCCCTCGGGGATGACAGATACGCAGTATTTT. The V call is TRBV9, the J call TRBJ2-3, with D possibly TRBD2 on 5 matching bases. V dropped 4 bases and J dropped 3 bases, with 12 bases sitting between them. Germline values: CDR1 SGDLS, CDR2 YYNGEE. This CDR3 has 14 residues.

The CDR3 DNA reads as TGTGCCAGCAGCCAAGATCAGGGTTCACCCCTCCACTTT. Its translation: CASSQDQGSPLHF. This chain links TRBV4-2 with TRBJ1-6, with D possibly being TRBD1 (5 bases). With 0 bases removed from V and 9 bases from J, the gap between germline ends came to 6 bases. The length of the CDR3 is 13 residues. Germline V gene sequence: CDR1 LGHNA, CDR2 YNFKEQ.

This chain connects TRBV6-5 to TRBJ2-1; maybe TRBD1 (7 bases). The germline V gene encodes CDR1 MNHEY and CDR2 SVGAGI. The CDR3 covers 12 residues. V lost 5 bases and J 8 bases, leaving 10 bases between the germline ends. The CDR3, as DNA: TGTGCCAGCAGTCCCAGGGGGGATGAGCAGTTCTTC. This gives the protein CASSPRGDEQFF.

The chain couples TRBV5-8 to TRBJ1-1, with 8 bases that match TRBD1. Germline lookup yields CDR1 SGHTS and CDR2 YDEGEE. Trimming cost V 4 bases and J 0 bases; bases outside gene matches: 11. This CDR3 has 17 amino acids. The chain's CDR3 is CASSRKIRGPMNTEAFF. CDR3 sequence (DNA): TGTGCCAGCAGCCGGAAAATCAGGGGGCCTATGAACACTGAAGCTTTCTTT.

J is TRBJ1-4 and V is TRBV5-1, with D perhaps TRBD1 (5 bases). The germline V gene encodes CDR1 SGHRS and CDR2 YFSETQ. CDR3 size: 16 residues. V lost 1 base to trimming and J lost 3 bases, with 13 bases between them. The CDR3 protein is CASSLIMGGANEKLFF. CDR3 in DNA: TGCGCCAGCAGCTTGATAATGGGGGGAGCTAATGAAAAACTGTTTTTT. Drawing the rest from reference TRBV5-1 and TRBJ1-4, the complete variable domain is KAGVTQTPRYLIKTRGQQVTLSCSPISGHRSVSWYQQTPGQGLQFLFEYFSETQRNKGNFPGRFSGRQFSNSRSEMNVSTLELGDSALYLCASSLIMGGANEKLFFGSGTQLSVL.

The gene calls are TRBV11-2 and TRBJ1-1; D call uncertain. The CDR3 is 14 residues long. CDR1 and CDR2 from the germline V gene are SGHAT and FQNNGV. Trimming took off 6 bases at V and 1 base at J, with 12 bases between the two ends. The CDR3 reads CASSFPGSNTEAFF. CDR3 nucleotide sequence: TGTGCCAGCAGTTTCCCCGGGTCGAACACTGAAGCTTTCTTT. Filled out from reference TRBV11-2 and TRBJ1-1, the complete variable domain reads EAGVAQSPRYKIIEKRQSVAFWCNPISGHATLYWYQQILGQGPKLLIQFQNNGVVDDSQLPKDRFSAERLKGVDSTLKIQPAKLEDSAVYLCASSFPGSNTEAFFGQGTRLTVV.

The genes are TRBV2 and TRBJ1-1; TRBD1 might be the D (5 bases). Germline V gene sequence: CDR1 SNHLY, CDR2 FYNNEI. The V end was cut by 6 bases, the J end by 1 base, with 9 bases between. The CDR3 runs to 13 residues. CDR3 protein: CASRLQANTEAFF. The CDR3 DNA is TGTGCCAGCAGATTACAGGCGAACACTGAAGCTTTCTTT.

As regards this clone: Sequence at one end of the junction differs from germline and may be a read error. This rearrangement joins TRBV7-7 to TRBJ2-1; 9 bases fit TRBD1. Germline lookup yields CDR1 SSHAT and CDR2 FNYEAQ (reference sequence). CDR3 size: 15 residues. The CDR3 sequence is CASSLSGTGWDEQFF. CDR3 nucleotide sequence: TGTGCTAGCAGCTTGTCTGGGACAGGGTGGGATGAGCAGTTCTTC.

The V gene is TRBV2, the J gene TRBJ1-2; 9 positions agree with TRBD1. With V trimmed by 6 bases and J by 8 bases, 7 bases remained unmatched. Germline assignment: CDR1 SNHLY and CDR2 FYNNEI. This CDR3 spans 13 amino acids. Written as DNA, the CDR3 is TGTGCCAGCAGAGGGGACAGGGTGGGGGGCTACACCTTC. Protein product: CASRGDRVGGYTF. Supplemented by reference TRBV2 and TRBJ1-2, the full variable domain reads EPEVTQTPSHQVTQMGQEVILRCVPISNHLYFYWYRQILGQKVEFLVSFYNNEISEKSEIFDDQFSVERPDGSNFTLKIRSTKLEDSAMYFCASRGDRVGGYTFGSGTRLTVV.

The chain is built from TRBV9 and TRBJ1-1, with 9 bases fitting TRBD1. Germline CDR1 SGDLS, CDR2 YYNGEE. The ends lost 1 base at V and 1 base at J; junction bases unmatched: 2. The CDR3 extends over 15 amino acids. The CDR3 loop is CASSVQTGGNTEAFF. CDR3 DNA sequence: TGTGCCAGCAGCGTACAGACAGGGGGGAACACTGAAGCTTTCTTT.

In its sample, this clone was seen a few times. Written as DNA, the CDR3 is TGTGCCAGCAGTGTGGGGGTATGGGACAGTAATGAAAAACTGTTTTTT. Protein sequence: CASSVGVWDSNEKLFF. The rearrangement links TRBV2 to TRBJ1-4; 7 bases agree with TRBD1. With 4 bases clipped from V and 4 bases from J, the junction kept 9 bases outside the gene matches. The germline CDR1 and CDR2 sequences are SNHLY and FYNNEI. The CDR3 has 16 residues.